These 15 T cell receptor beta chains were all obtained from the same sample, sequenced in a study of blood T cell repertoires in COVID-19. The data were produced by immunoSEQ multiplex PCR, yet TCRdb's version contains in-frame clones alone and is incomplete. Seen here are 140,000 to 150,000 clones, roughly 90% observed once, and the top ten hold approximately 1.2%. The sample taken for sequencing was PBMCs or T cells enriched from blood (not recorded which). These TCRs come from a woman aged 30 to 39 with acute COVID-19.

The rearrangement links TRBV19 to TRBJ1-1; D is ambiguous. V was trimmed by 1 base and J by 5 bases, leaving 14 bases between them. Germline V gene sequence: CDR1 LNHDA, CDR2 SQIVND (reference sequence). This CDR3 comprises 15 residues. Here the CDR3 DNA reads TGTGCCAGTAGTATAGCCCCACGGGGATGGACTGAAGCTTTCTTT. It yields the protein CASSIAPRGWTEAFF. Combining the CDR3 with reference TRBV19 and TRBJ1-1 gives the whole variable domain DGGITQSPKYLFRKEGQNVTLSCEQNLNHDAMYWYRQDPGQGLRLIYYSQIVNDFQKGDIAEGYSVSREKKESFPLTVTSAQKNPTAFYLCASSIAPRGWTEAFFGQGTRLTVV.

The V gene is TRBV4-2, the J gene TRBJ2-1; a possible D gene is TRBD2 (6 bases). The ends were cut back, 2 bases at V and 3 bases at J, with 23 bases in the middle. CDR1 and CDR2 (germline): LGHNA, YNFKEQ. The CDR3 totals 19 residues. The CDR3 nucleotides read TGTGCCAGCAGCCAAACCCAAACCTTTATAGCGGCCGACTACAATGAGCAGTTCTTC. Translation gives CASSQTQTFIAADYNEQFF.

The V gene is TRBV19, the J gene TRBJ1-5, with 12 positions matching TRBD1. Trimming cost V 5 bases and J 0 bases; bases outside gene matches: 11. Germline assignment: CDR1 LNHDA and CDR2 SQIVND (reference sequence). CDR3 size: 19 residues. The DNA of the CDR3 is TGTGCCAGTAGTCCCGGGACAGGGGGCTTCGGGGATAGCAATCAGCCCCAGCATTTT. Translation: CASSPGTGGFGDSNQPQHF. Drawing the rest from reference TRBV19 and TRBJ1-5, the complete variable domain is DGGITQSPKYLFRKEGQNVTLSCEQNLNHDAMYWYRQDPGQGLRLIYYSQIVNDFQKGDIAEGYSVSREKKESFPLTVTSAQKNPTAFYLCASSPGTGGFGDSNQPQHFGDGTRLSIL.

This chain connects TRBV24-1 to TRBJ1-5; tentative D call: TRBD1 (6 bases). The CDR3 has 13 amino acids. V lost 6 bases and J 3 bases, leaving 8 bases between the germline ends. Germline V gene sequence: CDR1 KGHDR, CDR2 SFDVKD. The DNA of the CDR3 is TGTGCCACCAGTACAGGGTCCAATCAGCCCCAGCATTTT. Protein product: CATSTGSNQPQHF.

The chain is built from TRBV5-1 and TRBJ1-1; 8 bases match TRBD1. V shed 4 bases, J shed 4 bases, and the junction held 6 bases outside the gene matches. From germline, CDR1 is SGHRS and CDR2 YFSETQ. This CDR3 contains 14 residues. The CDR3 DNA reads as TGCGCCAGCAGCATAACAGGGGGAGGCACTGAAGCTTTCTTT. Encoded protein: CASSITGGGTEAFF.

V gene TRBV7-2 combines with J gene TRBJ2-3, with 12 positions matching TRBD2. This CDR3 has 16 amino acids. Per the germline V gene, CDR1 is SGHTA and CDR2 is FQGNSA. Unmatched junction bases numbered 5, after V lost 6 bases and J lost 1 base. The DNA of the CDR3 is TGTGCCAGCAGTTCCGGGACTAGCGGGCGCACAGATACGCAGTATTTT. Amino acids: CASSSGTSGRTDTQYF.

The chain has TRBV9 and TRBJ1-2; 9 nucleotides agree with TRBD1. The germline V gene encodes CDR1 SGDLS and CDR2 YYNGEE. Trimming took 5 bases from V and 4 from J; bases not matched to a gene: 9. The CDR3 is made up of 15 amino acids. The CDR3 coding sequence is TGTGCCAGCAGTCCCACAGGGGGCGTCGGCTATGGCTACACCTTC. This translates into CASSPTGGVGYGYTF.

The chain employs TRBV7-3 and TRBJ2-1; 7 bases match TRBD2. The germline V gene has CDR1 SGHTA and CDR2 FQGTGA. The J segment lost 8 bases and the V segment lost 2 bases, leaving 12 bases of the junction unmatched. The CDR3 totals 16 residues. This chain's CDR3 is CASSLQPGRSRDEQFF. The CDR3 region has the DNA TGTGCCAGCAGCTTACAACCCGGGAGGAGTCGGGATGAGCAGTTCTTC.

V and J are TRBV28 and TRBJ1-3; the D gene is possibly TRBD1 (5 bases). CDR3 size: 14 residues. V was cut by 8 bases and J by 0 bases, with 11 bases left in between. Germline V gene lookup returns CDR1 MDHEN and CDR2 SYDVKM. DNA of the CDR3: TGTGCCAGCTTGACGGGGGGCTCTGGAAACACCATATATTTT. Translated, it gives CASLTGGSGNTIYF.

This CDR3 reads CASSLWTSGTTDTQYF. CDR3 bases: TGTGCCAGCAGCCTATGGACTAGCGGGACAACAGATACGCAGTATTTT. This rearrangement joins TRBV11-1 to TRBJ2-3; 12 positions agree with TRBD2. CDR1 SGHAT and CDR2 FQDESV come from the germline V gene (reference sequence). The junction had 6 bases not matched to a gene; V was cut back by 5 bases and J by 3 bases. There are 16 residues in the CDR3. Together with reference TRBV11-1 and TRBJ2-3, the CDR3 gives the full variable domain: EAEVAQSPRYKITEKSQAVAFWCDPISGHATLYWYRQILGQGPELLVQFQDESVVDDSQLPKDRFSAERLKGVDSTLKIQPAELGDSAMYLCASSLWTSGTTDTQYFGPGTRLTVL.

CDR3 sequence: CASTQTGYGYTF. The CDR3 DNA is TGTGCCAGCACCCAGACAGGGTATGGCTACACCTTC. The V call is TRBV28, the J call TRBJ1-2; TRBD1 matches at 7 bases. V lost 7 bases to trimming and J lost 5 bases; unmatched junction nucleotides: 4. The germline V gene has CDR1 MDHEN and CDR2 SYDVKM. The CDR3 runs to 12 residues.

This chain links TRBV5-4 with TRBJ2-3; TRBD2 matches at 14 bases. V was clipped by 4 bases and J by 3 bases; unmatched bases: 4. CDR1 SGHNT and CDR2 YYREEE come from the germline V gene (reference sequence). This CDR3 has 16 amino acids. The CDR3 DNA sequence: TGTGCCAGCAGCGCGGGACTAGCGGGAGTGACAGATACGCAGTATTTT. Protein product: CASSAGLAGVTDTQYF.

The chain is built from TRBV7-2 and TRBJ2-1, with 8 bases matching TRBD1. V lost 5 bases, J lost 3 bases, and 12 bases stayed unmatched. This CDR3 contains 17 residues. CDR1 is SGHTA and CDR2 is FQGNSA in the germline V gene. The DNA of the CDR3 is TGTGCCAGCAGCGCTACCCTCCAGGGACAGGTCTACAATGAGCAGTTCTTC. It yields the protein CASSATLQGQVYNEQFF.

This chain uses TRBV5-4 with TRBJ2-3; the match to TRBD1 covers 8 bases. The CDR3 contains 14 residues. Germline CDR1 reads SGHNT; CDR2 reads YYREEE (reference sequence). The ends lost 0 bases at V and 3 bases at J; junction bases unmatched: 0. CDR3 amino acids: CASSLGTGTDTQYF. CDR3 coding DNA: TGTGCCAGCAGCTTGGGGACAGGGACAGATACGCAGTATTTT. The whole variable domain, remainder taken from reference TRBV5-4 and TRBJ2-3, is ETGVTQSPTHLIKTRGQQVTLRCSSQSGHNTVSWYQQALGQGPQFIFQYYREEENGRGNFPPRFSGLQFPNYSSELNVNALELDDSALYLCASSLGTGTDTQYFGPGTRLTVL.

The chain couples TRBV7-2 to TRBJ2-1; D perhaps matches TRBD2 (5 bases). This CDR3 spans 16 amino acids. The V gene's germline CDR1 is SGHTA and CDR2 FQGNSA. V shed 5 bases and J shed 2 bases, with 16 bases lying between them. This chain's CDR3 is CASSPFWGDPYNEQFF. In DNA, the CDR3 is TGTGCCAGCAGCCCCTTTTGGGGAGACCCCTACAATGAGCAGTTCTTC.